This TCR beta chain emerged from a study of CD8+ T cells in alopecia areata. Extracted from the samples, RNA was reverse transcribed into cDNA to serve as the sequencing template. The data were produced by immunoSEQ multiplex PCR, yet TCRdb's version contains in-frame clones alone and is incomplete. The profile shows roughly 190,000 clones, about three fifths of them singletons. Treatment denoted: oral pan-JAK inhibitor, 5-10 mg twice daily. The material sequenced was CD4+ T cells sorted from blood, taken at week 4, from a patient treated with tofacitinib. The origin of this receptor is a human donor with alopecia areata.

The DNA of the CDR3 is TGTGCCAGCACCCTGATTGGCTCAGCGGGGGGTAGGGAGACCCAGTACTTC. Translation gives CASTLIGSAGGRETQYF. This rearrangement joins TRBV25-1 to TRBJ2-5, with TRBD2 matching over 9 bases. This CDR3 contains 17 residues. Per germline, CDR1 MGHDK and CDR2 SYGVNS. V was pared by 7 bases and J by 5 bases, with 17 bases of the junction left unmatched.